In this sample, the clone carrying this T cell receptor beta chain turned up many times. The sample originates from a study of spatial heterogeneity in lung cancer. Study context: Sequencing consistently turned up more beta-chain sequences than alpha-chain sequences.

The CDR3 contains 14 residues. Germline values: CDR1 SGDLS, CDR2 YYNGEE. V was cut by 2 bases and J by 5 bases, with 12 bases left in between. TCRdb independently ran MiXCR on the 5' RACE reads; one entry per CDR3 protein. Of 13,000 to 15,000 distinct CDR3 sequences listed, 10% were seen once; the top ten hold about 28%. Described time point: sample taken at primary tumor resection. Sequencing was performed on whole RNA extracted from tumor and nontumor lung tissue, or from frozen PBMC, and the material was left unsorted. Sequencing was performed on PBMCs, taken at surgery. This chain uses TRBV9 with TRBJ2-3; D ambiguous. The TCR sequence derives from a male donor with early-stage non-small cell lung cancer. In DNA form, the CDR3 reads TGTGCCAGCAGCGTCCACGGCCCCGGAGATACGCAGTATTTT. It specifies CASSVHGPGDTQYF.